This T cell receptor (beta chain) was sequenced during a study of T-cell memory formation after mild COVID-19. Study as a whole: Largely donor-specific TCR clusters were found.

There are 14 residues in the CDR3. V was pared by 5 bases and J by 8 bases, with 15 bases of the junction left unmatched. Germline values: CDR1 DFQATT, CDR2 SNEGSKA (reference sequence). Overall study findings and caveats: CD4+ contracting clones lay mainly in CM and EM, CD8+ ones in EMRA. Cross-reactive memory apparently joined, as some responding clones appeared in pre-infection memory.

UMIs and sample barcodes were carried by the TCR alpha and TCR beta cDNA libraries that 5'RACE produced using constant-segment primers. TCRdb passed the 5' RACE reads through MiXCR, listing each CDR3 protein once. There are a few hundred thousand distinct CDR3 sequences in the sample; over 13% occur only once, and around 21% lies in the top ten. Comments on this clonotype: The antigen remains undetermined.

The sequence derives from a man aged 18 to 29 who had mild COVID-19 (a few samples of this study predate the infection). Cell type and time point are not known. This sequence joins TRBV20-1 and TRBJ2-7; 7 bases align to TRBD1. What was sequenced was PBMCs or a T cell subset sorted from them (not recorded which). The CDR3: CSAVPGQPSGKQYF. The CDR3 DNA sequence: TGCAGTGCTGTCCCGGGACAGCCGTCCGGGAAGCAGTACTTC.